This T cell receptor (beta chain) was sequenced in a study of vaccination effects on CD4 cells after COVID-19. Peptide-pool stimulation followed by sequencing identified expanded antigen-specific CD4+ clonotypes in the ViraFEST assay. Once cultured for about 9 days, the cells underwent separation to obtain CD4+ T cells. All participants had two doses of either the BNT162b2 or mRNA-1273 vaccine. It was on days 3 and 7 that half the medium was replaced with IL-2 medium. As for this clone: What it recognizes is unknown.

General study results and limits: Late after vaccination, infection- and vaccine-induced clones showed marked clonal contraction.

V lost 5 bases, J lost 1 base, and 1 base lay in between. In germline, CDR1 is SGHAT, CDR2 FQNNGV. This CDR3 has 11 residues. The table came from immunoSEQ multiplex PCR; TCRdb's copy has only in-frame clones and leaves some out. The data contain roughly 70,000 clones, 74% of them singletons. The V gene is TRBV11-2, the J gene TRBJ2-3; D not resolved. The material was CD4+ T cells from PBMCs cultured with HCoV-229E spike peptides, obtained after COVID-19 vaccination. The source of this sequence is a human donor who received a COVID-19 vaccine. The CDR3 is CASSRTDTQYF. In DNA form, the CDR3 reads TGTGCCAGCAGCCGCACAGATACGCAGTATTTT.